This T cell receptor beta chain was retrieved from a study of B cell selection in AIRE deficiency. Points from the study as a whole: Around 33% of healthy-shared Treg sequences were found among patient Tconv cells. Shorter CDR3s marked shared Treg sequences, biased toward few non-templated insertions. Healthy donors alone shared 31.6% of thousands of Treg sequences; patients alone approximately 9.4%.

The CDR3 has 13 residues. Germline V gene sequence: CDR1 LNHDA, CDR2 SQIVND (reference sequence). The regulatory T cell sort gate was CD4+CD25hiCD127low/negative. Original data processing: Pooled Tregs gave about 60,000 patient and approximately 9.7x10^4 donor TCRbeta sequences. The data were produced by immunoSEQ multiplex PCR, yet TCRdb's version contains in-frame clones alone and is incomplete. The V and J calls and clone size come from that table; D and trimming were worked out from the DNA. The sample lists fewer than 25,000 clones, approximately 91% seen once, with roughly 1.5% in the top ten. Notes on this clone: Its antigen is not known. The junction departs from the called germline gene at one end, perhaps through a read error.

The origin of this receptor is a human donor in good health. The chain employs TRBV19 and TRBJ1-1; 7 nucleotides match TRBD1. Specimen: CD4+CD25+ Tregs sorted from PBMCs. The chain's CDR3 is CATKRQGDTEALF. The CDR3 DNA reads TGTGCCACCAAGCGGCAGGGGGACACTGAAGCTCTCTTT.